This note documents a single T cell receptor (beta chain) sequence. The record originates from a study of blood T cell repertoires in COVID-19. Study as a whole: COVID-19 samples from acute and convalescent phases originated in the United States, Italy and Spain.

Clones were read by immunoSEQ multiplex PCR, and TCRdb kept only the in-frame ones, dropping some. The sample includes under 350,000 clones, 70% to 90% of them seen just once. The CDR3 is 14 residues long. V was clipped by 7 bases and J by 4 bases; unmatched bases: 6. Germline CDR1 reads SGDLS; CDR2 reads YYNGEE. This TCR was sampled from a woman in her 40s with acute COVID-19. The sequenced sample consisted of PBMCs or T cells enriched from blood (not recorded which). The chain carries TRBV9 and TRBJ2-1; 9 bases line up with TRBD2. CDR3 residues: CASSGSGGYNEQFF. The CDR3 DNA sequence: TGTGCCAGCTCCGGTAGCGGGGGATACAATGAGCAGTTCTTC.